This is a list of T cell receptor beta chains from one sample in a study of shared clonotypes between healthy human individuals. TCRdb's copy holds only in-frame clones and misses some; the assay was immunoSEQ multiplex PCR. The sample carries 2 million to 2.5 million clones, 80% to 95% recorded once. The source material was naive CD4+ T cells from PBMCs. The receptors stem from a man between 18 and 29 years old in good health. Some clones in this sample may be carry-over from other donors' samples. The CDR3 runs from the conserved cysteine through the conserved F or W. The D gene is left open where the match is weak. A clone size is listed for some rows: how often the clone was seen (once, few, many), or a class if it is expanded.

clone_size: NA; v_call: TRBV5-1; d_call: TRBD1; j_call: TRBJ2-7; cdr3_nt: TGCGCCAGCAGCTTCGCCGGGACAGGCCCCTACGAGCAGTACTTC; cdr3_aa: CASSFAGTGPYEQYF
clone_size: NA; v_call: TRBV30; d_call: NA; j_call: TRBJ2-3; cdr3_nt: TGTGCCTGGAGTGGCGAGTCTCCCCCCGATACGCAGTATTTT; cdr3_aa: CAWSGESPPDTQYF
clone_size: NA; v_call: TRBV6-1; d_call: NA; j_call: TRBJ2-2; cdr3_nt: TGTGCCAGCAGTGAAGTTAGGGCAGGGTGGAACACCGGGGAGCTGTTTTTT; cdr3_aa: CASSEVRAGWNTGELFF
clone_size: NA; v_call: TRBV9; d_call: NA; j_call: TRBJ2-1; cdr3_nt: TGTGCCAGCAGCGTAGGATTACTTCCTAACAATGAGCAGTTCTTC; cdr3_aa: CASSVGLLPNNEQFF
clone_size: NA; v_call: TRBV9; d_call: NA; j_call: TRBJ1-2; cdr3_nt: TGTGCCAGCAGCACGAGACAGACCGCTAGAGGCTACACCTTC; cdr3_aa: CASSTRQTARGYTF
clone_size: NA; v_call: TRBV28; d_call: NA; j_call: TRBJ1-1; cdr3_nt: TGTGCCAGCAGACTACAGGCGAACACTGAAGCTTTCTTT; cdr3_aa: CASRLQANTEAFF
clone_size: NA; v_call: TRBV18; d_call: NA; j_call: TRBJ2-1; cdr3_nt: TGTGCCAGCTCACCAGACGGGGGCGCGTTCAATGAGCAGTTCTTC; cdr3_aa: CASSPDGGAFNEQFF
clone_size: NA; v_call: TRBV5-1; d_call: TRBD1; j_call: TRBJ2-7; cdr3_nt: TGCGCCAGCAGCTTTCTACAGGGGACCTCCTACGAGCAGTACTTC; cdr3_aa: CASSFLQGTSYEQYF
clone_size: NA; v_call: TRBV6-5; d_call: NA; j_call: TRBJ1-1; cdr3_nt: TGTGCCAGCAGTGCCCGTCACAGGGTCACTGAAGCTTTCTTT; cdr3_aa: CASSARHRVTEAFF
clone_size: NA; v_call: TRBV6-6; d_call: TRBD2; j_call: TRBJ2-1; cdr3_nt: TGTGCCAGTAAGCGGGAGGGCGGGGGTGAGCAGTTCTTC; cdr3_aa: CASKREGGGEQFF
clone_size: few; v_call: TRBV19; d_call: NA; j_call: TRBJ1-1; cdr3_nt: TGTGCCAGTAAGGTGGTTGGTACAGGGCTGACTGAAGCTTTCTTT; cdr3_aa: CASKVVGTGLTEAFF
clone_size: NA; v_call: TRBV29-1; d_call: NA; j_call: TRBJ1-1; cdr3_nt: TGCAGCGTCCCCCCCCGGGACACTGAAGCTTTCTTT; cdr3_aa: CSVPPRDTEAFF
clone_size: once; v_call: TRBV18; d_call: NA; j_call: TRBJ1-1; cdr3_nt: TGTGCCAGCTCACCAGGGACGGCAAGGAACACTGAAGCTTTCTTT; cdr3_aa: CASSPGTARNTEAFF
clone_size: NA; v_call: TRBV27; d_call: NA; j_call: TRBJ1-1; cdr3_nt: TGTGCCAGCAGTTTATTTGCAGGCCCTCCTTCAACTTTCTTT; cdr3_aa: CASSLFAGPPSTFF
clone_size: NA; v_call: TRBV9; d_call: TRBD2; j_call: TRBJ2-3; cdr3_nt: TGTGCCAGCAGTGAACTAGCGGGAGGCCCCACAGATACGCAGTATTTT; cdr3_aa: CASSELAGGPTDTQYF
clone_size: NA; v_call: TRBV7-2; d_call: NA; j_call: TRBJ2-7; cdr3_nt: TGTGCCAGCAGCTTAGAGGGAGCGGCTAGCCACGAGCAGTACTTC; cdr3_aa: CASSLEGAASHEQYF
clone_size: NA; v_call: TRBV4-3; d_call: NA; j_call: TRBJ1-2; cdr3_nt: TGCGCCAGCAGCCTCCGAGCCGGGGCGGGCTACACCTTC; cdr3_aa: CASSLRAGAGYTF
clone_size: NA; v_call: TRBV10-3; d_call: TRBD2; j_call: TRBJ2-3; cdr3_nt: TGTGCCACCGGGACTAGCGGGGACACAGATACGCAGTATTTT; cdr3_aa: CATGTSGDTDTQYF
clone_size: NA; v_call: TRBV28; d_call: NA; j_call: TRBJ2-2; cdr3_nt: TGTGCCTGGCACCCCTCCGGAGGCGGGGAGCTGTTTTTT; cdr3_aa: CAWHPSGGGELFF
clone_size: NA; v_call: TRBV4-1; d_call: NA; j_call: TRBJ2-5; cdr3_nt: TGCGCCAGCAGCCGGGCCGTCCAAGAGACCCAGTACTTC; cdr3_aa: CASSRAVQETQYF
clone_size: NA; v_call: TRBV11-1; d_call: NA; j_call: TRBJ2-1; cdr3_nt: TGTGCCAGCAGCTCGGCGGGCTCCTACAATGAGCAGTTCTTC; cdr3_aa: CASSSAGSYNEQFF
clone_size: NA; v_call: TRBV11-2; d_call: NA; j_call: TRBJ2-1; cdr3_nt: TGTGCCAGCAGCTTAGAGAGCTCCTACAATGAGCAGTTCTTC; cdr3_aa: CASSLESSYNEQFF
clone_size: once; v_call: TRBV7-8; d_call: TRBD2; j_call: TRBJ2-5; cdr3_nt: TGTGCCAGCCGTCTAGCGGGAGGGTACCAAGAGACCCAGTACTTC; cdr3_aa: CASRLAGGYQETQYF
clone_size: NA; v_call: TRBV7-2; d_call: TRBD2; j_call: TRBJ2-3; cdr3_nt: TGTGCCAGCAGCCGCCGGACTAGCGGGTTCATCACAGATACGCAGTATTTT; cdr3_aa: CASSRRTSGFITDTQYF
clone_size: NA; v_call: TRBV27; d_call: TRBD1; j_call: TRBJ1-5; cdr3_nt: TGTGCCAGCAGGCCCCGGGACAGGGGTTGGATTCAGCCCCAGCATTTT; cdr3_aa: CASRPRDRGWIQPQHF
clone_size: once; v_call: TRBV7-2; d_call: TRBD2; j_call: TRBJ2-1; cdr3_nt: TGTGCCAGCAGACCTCCGGGACTAGCGGGAGGGCTCTCCTACAATGAGCAGTTCTTC; cdr3_aa: CASRPPGLAGGLSYNEQFF
clone_size: NA; v_call: TRBV11-1; d_call: TRBD2; j_call: TRBJ2-1; cdr3_nt: TGTGCCAGCCAAAGACTAGCGGAATACAATGAGCAGTTCTTC; cdr3_aa: CASQRLAEYNEQFF
clone_size: NA; v_call: TRBV5-1; d_call: TRBD2; j_call: TRBJ2-7; cdr3_nt: TGCGCCAGCAGCTTGTGGGAGGGGTCCGAGCAGTACTTC; cdr3_aa: CASSLWEGSEQYF
clone_size: once; v_call: TRBV5-1; d_call: TRBD1; j_call: TRBJ1-1; cdr3_nt: TGCGCCAGCAGGAGACAGGGGGAATTGAACACTGAAGCTTTCTTT; cdr3_aa: CASRRQGELNTEAFF
clone_size: NA; v_call: TRBV2; d_call: NA; j_call: TRBJ1-2; cdr3_nt: TGTGCCAGCAGTGCTGAGAAGTTCTATGGCTACACCTTC; cdr3_aa: CASSAEKFYGYTF
clone_size: once; v_call: TRBV5-1; d_call: NA; j_call: TRBJ1-5; cdr3_nt: TGCGCCAGCAGCTTGGAGGGGGGGATAAGCAATCAGCCCCAGCATTTT; cdr3_aa: CASSLEGGISNQPQHF
clone_size: NA; v_call: TRBV7-3; d_call: NA; j_call: TRBJ1-5; cdr3_nt: TGTGCCAGCAGCTTAGACCCGAATCAGCCCCAGCATTTT; cdr3_aa: CASSLDPNQPQHF
clone_size: NA; v_call: TRBV11-1; d_call: TRBD1; j_call: TRBJ2-7; cdr3_nt: TGTGCCAGCAGCCCCAAACAGGGGCTTAGGGACGAGCAGTACTTC; cdr3_aa: CASSPKQGLRDEQYF
clone_size: NA; v_call: TRBV6-6; d_call: NA; j_call: TRBJ2-2; cdr3_nt: TGTGCCAGCAGCCCAAGACCGACTAGATGGACCGGGGAGCTGTTTTTT; cdr3_aa: CASSPRPTRWTGELFF
clone_size: once; v_call: TRBV6-6; d_call: TRBD2; j_call: TRBJ2-1; cdr3_nt: TGTGCCAGCACCAGCTGGGGGAGGGTTTCCTACAATGAGCAGTTCTTC; cdr3_aa: CASTSWGRVSYNEQFF
clone_size: NA; v_call: TRBV5-1; d_call: NA; j_call: TRBJ2-1; cdr3_nt: TGCGCCAGCAGCTTGGTGTCTGGAAATGAGCAGTTCTTC; cdr3_aa: CASSLVSGNEQFF
clone_size: NA; v_call: TRBV18; d_call: NA; j_call: TRBJ2-5; cdr3_nt: TGTGCCAGCTCACCATTTGTCGGGTCAGGGGCCCAAGAGACCCAGTACTTC; cdr3_aa: CASSPFVGSGAQETQYF
clone_size: once; v_call: TRBV5-1; d_call: TRBD1; j_call: TRBJ2-1; cdr3_nt: TGCGCCAGCAGCCACCCGCCCGGGACAGGGTCCCACAATGAGCAGTTCTTC; cdr3_aa: CASSHPPGTGSHNEQFF
clone_size: NA; v_call: TRBV7-3; d_call: TRBD1; j_call: TRBJ2-7; cdr3_nt: TGTGCCAGCAGCTTATCTCCGGGACAGGGGGCCTACGAGCAGTACTTC; cdr3_aa: CASSLSPGQGAYEQYF
clone_size: NA; v_call: TRBV15; d_call: TRBD1; j_call: TRBJ2-7; cdr3_nt: TGTGCCACCAGCAGAGATCGGACAGGGGGGTACGAGCAGTACTTC; cdr3_aa: CATSRDRTGGYEQYF
clone_size: NA; v_call: TRBV7-2; d_call: TRBD1; j_call: TRBJ1-1; cdr3_nt: TGTGCCAGCAGCACCCGGACAGGGGTGAACACTGAAGCTTTCTTT; cdr3_aa: CASSTRTGVNTEAFF
clone_size: NA; v_call: TRBV2; d_call: TRBD2; j_call: TRBJ2-3; cdr3_nt: TGTGCCAGCAAGGCGCGGCTAGCGGGAGGGTTGGGGCCTAGCACAGATACGCAGTATTTT; cdr3_aa: CASKARLAGGLGPSTDTQYF
clone_size: NA; v_call: TRBV7-3; d_call: NA; j_call: TRBJ1-1; cdr3_nt: TGTGCCAGCAGCTTTGGGGGTGTGAACACTGAAGCTTTCTTT; cdr3_aa: CASSFGGVNTEAFF
clone_size: NA; v_call: TRBV5-8; d_call: NA; j_call: TRBJ1-5; cdr3_nt: TGTGCCAGCACCAGGGACGTACATCAGCCCCAGCATTTT; cdr3_aa: CASTRDVHQPQHF
clone_size: NA; v_call: TRBV19; d_call: NA; j_call: TRBJ1-2; cdr3_nt: TGTGCCAGTAGTATAGATGGCAGCCTAAGAAGTGGCTACACCTTC; cdr3_aa: CASSIDGSLRSGYTF
clone_size: NA; v_call: TRBV30; d_call: TRBD1; j_call: TRBJ2-1; cdr3_nt: TGTGCCTGGAGCGGCGCAGGGGGCTCCTTCTCCTACAATGAGCAGTTCTTC; cdr3_aa: CAWSGAGGSFSYNEQFF
clone_size: NA; v_call: TRBV19; d_call: TRBD2; j_call: TRBJ2-2; cdr3_nt: TGTGCCAGTAGTACGGGGGTAGCGGGAGTCGGGGAGCTGTTTTTT; cdr3_aa: CASSTGVAGVGELFF
clone_size: NA; v_call: TRBV10-3; d_call: NA; j_call: TRBJ1-2; cdr3_nt: TGTGCCATCAGTTACACTACAGGGTACACAAACTATGGCTACACCTTC; cdr3_aa: CAISYTTGYTNYGYTF
clone_size: NA; v_call: TRBV6-1; d_call: TRBD1; j_call: TRBJ1-2; cdr3_nt: TGTGCCAGCAGTCGGACAGGGGAAGGCTATGGCTACACCTTC; cdr3_aa: CASSRTGEGYGYTF
clone_size: NA; v_call: TRBV11-1; d_call: NA; j_call: TRBJ2-2; cdr3_nt: TGTGCCAGCAGCTTTTTTCTAAAGGCTGCGCTGTTTTTT; cdr3_aa: CASSFFLKAALFF
clone_size: NA; v_call: TRBV5-1; d_call: NA; j_call: TRBJ2-2; cdr3_nt: TGCGCCAGCAGAGTCGGCACCGGGGAGCTGTTTTTT; cdr3_aa: CASRVGTGELFF
clone_size: NA; v_call: TRBV7-2; d_call: TRBD1; j_call: TRBJ2-7; cdr3_nt: TGTGCCAGCAGCACCGGGACAGGGCCCTACGAGCAGTACTTC; cdr3_aa: CASSTGTGPYEQYF
clone_size: NA; v_call: TRBV30; d_call: NA; j_call: TRBJ2-5; cdr3_nt: TGTGCCTGGAGCCTAGCGAGCCGGGAGACCCAGTACTTC; cdr3_aa: CAWSLASRETQYF
clone_size: NA; v_call: TRBV12-5; d_call: TRBD2; j_call: TRBJ2-1; cdr3_nt: TGTGCTAGTGGTTTGGCAAGGGGGGCTAGCGGGAATCCGAATGAGCAGTTCTTC; cdr3_aa: CASGLARGASGNPNEQFF
clone_size: NA; v_call: TRBV11-2; d_call: NA; j_call: TRBJ2-4; cdr3_nt: TGTGCCAGCAGCTTAGGCAGGGTTGACATTCAGTACTTC; cdr3_aa: CASSLGRVDIQYF
clone_size: NA; v_call: TRBV7-8; d_call: NA; j_call: TRBJ2-1; cdr3_nt: TGTGCCAGCAGCCCTGGACAGCTAGCTGGGCATGAGCAGTTCTTC; cdr3_aa: CASSPGQLAGHEQFF
clone_size: NA; v_call: TRBV4-1; d_call: TRBD1; j_call: TRBJ1-4; cdr3_nt: TGCGCCAGCAGCTCCCCGACAGGGGATGCAACTAATGAAAAACTGTTTTTT; cdr3_aa: CASSSPTGDATNEKLFF
clone_size: NA; v_call: TRBV9; d_call: TRBD1; j_call: TRBJ2-6; cdr3_nt: TGTGCCAGCAGCCCGACAGGGTCTGGGGCCAACGTCCTGACTTTC; cdr3_aa: CASSPTGSGANVLTF